The T cell receptor (beta chain) under discussion was sequenced for a study of CD4+ T cells in melanoma. Findings and limits, study-wide: In melanoma, neoantigen-specific CD4+ T cells reportedly differed in differentiation state. CD8+ T cell, macrophage and B cell function reportedly correlated with neoantigen-specific CD4+ T cells.

CDR3 length: 13 residues. The germline V gene encodes CDR1 KGHSH and CDR2 LQKENI. The trim removed 6 bases at V and 10 bases at J, leaving 4 bases unmatched. Of note for this clone: Its cognate antigen is unknown.

Assay used: immunoSEQ multiplex PCR; TCRdb lists only in-frame clones, some missing. The sample has about 110,000 clones, around 92% seen once; the top ten hold 2.5% to 3.5%. Sample: peripheral blood. The V and J genes are TRBV18 and TRBJ1-6, with 9 nucleotides matching TRBD1. The source is a human donor with melanoma. DNA of the CDR3: TGTGCCAGCTCGGTGGGACAGGGATCACCCCTCCACTTT. Translating it yields CASSVGQGSPLHF.